This T cell receptor (beta chain) originates from a study of blood T cell repertoires in COVID-19. Overall study context: COVID-19 samples from acute and convalescent phases originated in the United States, Italy and Spain. The cDNA or gDNA used as material had been derived from T cells, B-cell-depleted T cells, or PBMCs.

The CDR3 length is 15 residues. V gave up 1 base and J gave up 1 base, with 11 bases separating them. CDR1 is LGHDT, CDR2 YNNKEL, per germline (reference sequence). Original methodology: Amplified reference gene primers provided the basis for estimating nucleated cell counts. Sequencing was performed with immunoSEQ multiplex PCR; in TCRdb, only in-frame clones are kept and a portion is missing. From that table come the V and J calls and clone size; the DNA was used to work out D and trimming. There are nearly 55,000 clones in the sample; approximately 84% occur only once, and 15% lies in the top ten.

The sample taken for sequencing was peripheral blood. This TCR derives from a human donor with active or convalescent COVID-19. The donor label of this sample is uncertain. The V and J genes are TRBV3-1 (or the pseudogene TRBV3-2) and TRBJ2-7; no clear D. This chain's CDR3 is CASSQGSGYSYEQYF. In nucleotides, the CDR3 is TGTGCCAGCAGCCAAGGGTCCGGGTATTCCTACGAGCAGTACTTC.